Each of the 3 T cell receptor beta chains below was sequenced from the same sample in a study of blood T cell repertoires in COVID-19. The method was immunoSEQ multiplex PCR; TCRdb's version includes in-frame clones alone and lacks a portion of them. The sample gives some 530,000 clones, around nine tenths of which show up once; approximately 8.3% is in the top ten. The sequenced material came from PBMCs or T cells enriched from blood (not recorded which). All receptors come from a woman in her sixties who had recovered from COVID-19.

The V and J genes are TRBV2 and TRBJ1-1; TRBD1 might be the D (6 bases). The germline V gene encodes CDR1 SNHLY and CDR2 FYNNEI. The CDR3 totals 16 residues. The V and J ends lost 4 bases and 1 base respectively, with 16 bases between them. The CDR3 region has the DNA TGTGCCAGCAGTGGGTCTCTGGGGGCACAGAACACTGAAGCTTTCTTT. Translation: CASSGSLGAQNTEAFF.

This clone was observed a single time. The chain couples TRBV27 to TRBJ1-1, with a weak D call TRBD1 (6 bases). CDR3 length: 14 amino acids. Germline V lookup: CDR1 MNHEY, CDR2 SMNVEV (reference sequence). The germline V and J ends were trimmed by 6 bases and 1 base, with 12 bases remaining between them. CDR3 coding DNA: TGTGCCAGCAGGACCGGACAGCCGAACACTGAAGCTTTCTTT. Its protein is CASRTGQPNTEAFF.

CDR3 amino acids: CASSKADEYRGLSGELFF. The DNA of the CDR3 is TGTGCCAGCAGCAAAGCCGATGAATACAGGGGGCTGTCCGGGGAGCTGTTTTTT. The V and J genes are TRBV21-1 and TRBJ2-2; the table's TRBD1 call for D was not verified on the DNA. TRBV21-1 is a listed pseudogene. This CDR3 spans 18 amino acids.